The rows below give T cell receptor beta chains drawn from one sample of a study of post-analysis software for immune sequencing data. TCRdb independently ran MiXCR on the PCR reads; one entry per CDR3 protein. The table has fewer than 850,000 distinct CDR3 sequences, roughly 30% seen once; the top ten hold approximately 0.55%. Sequencing used blood. Every receptor here comes from a girl aged 5-17 years with multiple sclerosis. The CDR3 runs from the conserved cysteine through the conserved F or W. Fields, in order: V gene, D gene, clone size, J gene, CDR3 protein, CDR3 DNA. D genes are given only for firm matches. A row's size may be missing; if present it is once, few, many or a size class.

TRBV3-1	TRBD2	once	TRBJ2-7	CASSRAGSAEQYF	TGTGCCAGCAGCCGAGCGGGATCGGCCGAGCAGTACTTC
TRBV20-1	.	many	TRBJ1-2	CSASGTAGYGYTF	TGCAGTGCTTCCGGGACCGCAGGATATGGCTACACCTTC
TRBV7-2	TRBD2	.	TRBJ2-1	CASSLGISGRAYNEQFF	TGTGCCAGCAGCTTAGGGATATCCGGGAGGGCCTACAATGAGCAGTTCTTC
TRBV7-2	TRBD2	many	TRBJ2-5	CASSPGTSGSRRQETQYF	TGTGCCAGCAGCCCCGGGACTAGCGGCAGCCGACGCCAAGAGACCCAGTACTTC
TRBV7-8	.	.	TRBJ1-6	CASSSTPRQTNSPLHF	TGTGCCAGCAGCTCCACACCTCGACAAACTAATTCACCCCTCCACTTT
TRBV3-1	.	.	TRBJ1-2	CASSQYKGIYGYTF	TGTGCCAGCAGCCAATATAAGGGGATCTATGGCTACACCTTC
TRBV6-5	.	.	TRBJ2-6	CASSLRDTRGGPGANVLTF	TGTGCCAGCAGTTTACGGGACACCCGAGGAGGGCCTGGGGCCAACGTCCTGACTTTC
TRBV3-1	.	.	TRBJ1-1	CASSPLGGLGTEAFF	TGTGCCAGCAGCCCCCTAGGGGGATTGGGCACTGAAGCTTTCTTT
TRBV5-1	.	.	TRBJ2-1	CAGSLARRGSNEQFF	TGCGCCGGCAGCTTGGCCAGACGGGGAAGTAATGAGCAGTTCTTC
TRBV29-1	.	many	TRBJ2-1	CSVEVYLGQTDNEQFF	TGCAGCGTTGAAGTTTATCTGGGTCAGACAGACAATGAGCAGTTCTTC
TRBV11-2	.	.	TRBJ2-5	CASSLVGGTQETQYF	TGTGCCAGCAGCTTAGTCGGCGGGACCCAAGAGACCCAGTACTTC
TRBV18	TRBD1	.	TRBJ2-1	CASSRTQGNEQFF	TGTGCCAGCTCCCGAACACAGGGGAATGAGCAGTTCTTC
TRBV4-3	TRBD1	.	TRBJ2-7	CASSRRDRGHEQYF	TGCGCCAGCAGCCGCCGGGACAGGGGCCACGAGCAGTACTTC
TRBV7-2	.	.	TRBJ1-2	CASSLVPERPNYGYTF	TGTGCCAGCAGCTTAGTCCCGGAAAGACCTAACTATGGCTACACCTTC
TRBV7-9	TRBD2	.	TRBJ2-7	CASSLPTSGRAAYEQYF	TGTGCCAGCAGCCTACCGACTAGCGGGAGGGCCGCGTACGAGCAGTACTTC
TRBV20-1	.	.	TRBJ2-7	CSARRTGFGYEQYF	TGCAGTGCTAGAAGAACAGGGTTCGGCTACGAGCAGTACTTC
TRBV6-5	.	few	TRBJ1-1	CASSYSRRSNTEAFF	TGTGCCAGCAGTTACTCGCGGCGGTCGAACACTGAAGCTTTCTTT
TRBV20-1	TRBD1	.	TRBJ2-5	CSARAWDRGQETQYF	TGCAGTGCTAGAGCCTGGGACAGGGGACAAGAGACCCAGTACTTC
TRBV6-1	.	.	TRBJ1-6	CASSEGALPLHF	TGTGCCAGCAGTGAGGGAGCTCTACCCCTCCACTTT
TRBV11-2	TRBD1	.	TRBJ2-6	CASRRWGQVFSGANVLTF	TGTGCCAGCAGACGCTGGGGACAGGTGTTCTCTGGGGCCAACGTCCTGACTTTC
TRBV11-2	.	few	TRBJ2-1	CASRRTASSYNEQFF	TGTGCCAGCCGGCGGACTGCGAGCTCCTACAATGAGCAGTTCTTC
TRBV20-1	TRBD1	few	TRBJ1-2	CSADRTGNYGYTF	TGCAGTGCCGATAGGACAGGAAACTATGGCTACACCTTC
TRBV15	.	few	TRBJ2-1	CATSRVLADEQFF	TGTGCCACCAGCAGAGTACTAGCTGATGAGCAGTTCTTC
TRBV10-1	TRBD1	.	TRBJ2-6	CASSESSRTGEGANVLTF	TGCGCCAGCAGTGAGTCTTCAAGGACAGGGGAAGGGGCCAACGTCCTGACTTTC
TRBV20-1	.	.	TRBJ1-2	CSATQGNYGYTF	TGCAGTGCTACACAGGGTAACTATGGCTACACCTTC
TRBV14	TRBD1	.	TRBJ2-7	CASSLRDSRTYEQYF	TGTGCCAGCAGCCTTCGGGACAGCCGGACCTACGAGCAGTACTTC
TRBV6-5	TRBD1	few	TRBJ1-1	CASSYWRGQGVTEAFF	TGTGCCAGCAGTTATTGGAGGGGACAGGGGGTCACTGAAGCTTTCTTT
TRBV5-1	.	many	TRBJ2-7	CASSSAGTYEQYF	TGCGCCAGCAGCTCGGCGGGAACCTACGAGCAGTACTTC
TRBV29-1	.	few	TRBJ2-7	CSVQVDGYEQYF	TGCAGCGTTCAGGTGGACGGCTACGAGCAGTACTTC
TRBV27	TRBD1	.	TRBJ1-4	CASRTITFTGEGEKLFF	TGTGCCAGCAGAACGATAACCTTTACAGGGGAGGGGGAAAAACTGTTTTTT
TRBV5-8	.	.	TRBJ1-1	CASSLLLRAFF	TGTGCCAGCAGCTTGCTGCTCCGAGCTTTCTTT
TRBV6-5	.	.	TRBJ1-2	CASRPGRGNYGYTF	TGTGCCAGCAGACCGGGACGGGGGAACTATGGCTACACCTTC
TRBV7-9	.	few	TRBJ2-1	CASHRGSGAVNEQFF	TGTGCCAGCCACCGTGGCTCGGGGGCGGTCAATGAGCAGTTCTTC
TRBV10-3	.	few	TRBJ1-2	CAIRQGNYGYTF	TGTGCCATCAGACAGGGAAACTATGGCTACACCTTC
TRBV20-1	TRBD2	.	TRBJ2-1	CSASGLLAGYNEQFF	TGCAGTGCTAGCGGGTTGTTAGCGGGGTACAATGAGCAGTTCTTC
TRBV29-1	.	.	TRBJ1-1	CSVDPGRSTEAFF	TGCAGCGTTGATCCGGGGAGGAGCACTGAAGCTTTCTTT
TRBV29-1	.	.	TRBJ2-5	CSAVQAQETQYF	TGCAGCGCCGTCCAGGCCCAAGAGACCCAGTACTTC
TRBV4-1	.	.	TRBJ2-3	CASSRGPVQTDTQYF	TGCGCCAGCAGCCGAGGTCCGGTGCAAACAGATACGCAGTATTTT
TRBV18	.	.	TRBJ2-7	CASSQGCSEEYF	TGTGCCAGCTCGCAAGGATGCTCAGAGGAGTACTTC
TRBV3-1	TRBD1	few	TRBJ1-6	CASSQGQGASPLHF	TGTGCCAGCAGCCAGGGCCAGGGGGCATCACCCCTCCACTTT
TRBV20-1	TRBD1	.	TRBJ2-1	CSASGQAYEQFF	TGCAGTGCTAGCGGACAGGCTTATGAGCAGTTCTTC
TRBV7-9	.	.	TRBJ2-5	CASSLEGWADQETQYF	TGTGCCAGCAGCTTAGAGGGTTGGGCAGATCAAGAGACCCAGTACTTC
TRBV7-9	TRBD1	few	TRBJ2-5	CASSLLPGQGARETQYF	TGTGCCAGCAGCTTATTACCGGGACAGGGGGCCCGGGAGACCCAGTACTTC
TRBV7-8	TRBD1	.	TRBJ2-3	CASSYGQASGDTQYF	TGTGCCAGCAGTTACGGACAGGCCTCGGGCGATACGCAGTATTTT
TRBV29-1	.	few	TRBJ1-5	CSVAVSEGVGNQPQHF	TGCAGCGTTGCGGTATCTGAGGGGGTCGGCAATCAGCCCCAGCATTTT
TRBV5-1	TRBD2	.	TRBJ2-1	CASSFSSGSPAQFF	TGCGCCAGCAGCTTTTCTAGCGGGAGTCCGGCTCAGTTCTTC
TRBV5-1	.	many	TRBJ2-5	CASRGSPGETQYF	TGCGCCAGCAGGGGCAGTCCAGGGGAGACCCAGTACTTC
TRBV9	TRBD1	.	TRBJ2-3	CASSVRQGDRGTDTQYF	TGTGCCAGCAGCGTACGTCAGGGGGACAGGGGAACAGATACGCAGTATTTT